This T cell receptor beta chain was obtained from a study of PD-1 blockade in classical Hodgkin lymphoma. The wider study: Intravenous nivolumab at 3 mg/kg was given to patients every 2 weeks.

Findings and caveats of the study: A significant rise in TCR diversity by C4D1 was seen for CD4+ but not CD8+ cells. Complete responders started with a diversity level that resembled newly diagnosed patients at baseline.

Profiled with immunoSEQ multiplex PCR; TCRdb holds only in-frame clones, not every one. The data show 13,000 or so clones, approximately 80% seen once. Of note for this clone: No antigen is known for it.

The germline V gene has CDR1 LNHDA and CDR2 SQIVND (reference sequence). The CDR3 totals 14 residues. V lost 6 bases, J lost 4 bases, and 10 bases lay in between. The time point: cycle 4 day 1 (C4D1), after less than 7 weeks of nivolumab. After autologous stem cell transplantation all patients relapsed, and prior brentuximab vedotin exposure differed between cohorts. The rearrangement joins TRBV19 to TRBJ2-6; D is uncertain. This TCR came from a human donor with classical Hodgkin lymphoma. Sequenced here: peripheral blood mononuclear cells (PBMCs), sampled before the fourth cycle of nivolumab. The CDR3 region is CASSKSAGANVLTF. In DNA form, the CDR3 reads TGTGCCAGTAGCAAATCGGCGGGGGCCAACGTCCTGACTTTC.